What follows is one TCR beta chain and its context. Trimming left V 5 bases short and J 1 base short, with 10 bases between. CDR1 is SGHNT and CDR2 is YYREEE in the germline V gene (reference sequence). The CDR3 sequence is 15 residues long. The sample originates from a study of T cell responses to AZD1222 COVID-19 vaccine. Here immunoSEQ multiplex PCR was the method, and the copy in TCRdb shows in-frame clones only, minus some. The table lists some 110,000 clones, roughly nine tenths of them singletons. The sample here was peripheral blood, taken on day 0 of AZD1222 vaccination. The source is an adult in good health. The chain links TRBV5-4 to TRBJ2-6; D gene uncertain. The CDR3 protein is CASSLRGSGANVLTF. CDR3 DNA sequence: TGTGCCAGCAGTCTCCGCGGTTCTGGGGCCAACGTCCTGACTTTC.